The clone carrying this T cell receptor beta chain was detected only once. The CD8+ and CD4+ T cells were negatively isolated, with the TEMRA cells enriched by FACS. This CDR3 has 11 residues. Trimming stripped 2 bases from V and 8 bases from J, with 5 bases between. Looked up from germline, CDR1 is MGHDK and CDR2 is SYGVNS. These data come from a study of CD8 T cells in Susac syndrome. An input of 0.5 to 1 ug of RNA was subjected to reverse transcription using random hexamers. immunoSEQ multiplex PCR amplified TCR beta CDR3 across 54 Vbeta, 13 Jbeta. TCRdb processed the immunoSEQ multiplex PCR reads anew with MiXCR; each CDR3 protein has one entry. The data show 95,000 to 150,000 distinct CDR3 sequences, 96% seen once.

The chain has TRBV25-1 and TRBJ2-3; D is unclear. The sequenced material came from CD4+ T cells from PBMCs. The sequence was collected from a human donor with Susac syndrome. In DNA, the CDR3 is TGTGCCAGCAGTGAAGTCGGTACGCAGTATTTT. Translated: CASSEVGTQYF.